Below are 7 T cell receptor beta chains sequenced from a single sample in a study of blood T cell repertoires in COVID-19. Data came from immunoSEQ multiplex PCR; TCRdb stores just in-frame clones and leaves some out. The data show about 310,000 clones, around 90% seen once. Material for sequencing was peripheral blood. The origin of the receptors is a man in his forties or fifties with active or convalescent COVID-19.

The chain couples TRBV9 to TRBJ1-3, with D possibly TRBD1 on 6 matching bases. V was shortened by 5 bases and J by 0 bases, with 12 bases between the two germline ends. Germline CDR1 reads SGDLS; CDR2 reads YYNGEE. CDR3 size: 15 residues. As DNA, the CDR3 is TGTGCCAGCAGTCCGGGACACCGCTCTGGAAACACCATATATTTT. This gives the protein CASSPGHRSGNTIYF.

The chain links TRBV19 to TRBJ1-1; D not resolved. Trimming took 2 bases from V and 0 from J, leaving 10 bases between them. The CDR3 length is 15 residues. The germline CDR1 and CDR2 sequences are LNHDA and SQIVND (reference sequence). The CDR3 loop is CASSIRRNLNTEAFF. Here the CDR3 DNA reads TGTGCCAGTAGTATACGGAGGAACTTGAACACTGAAGCTTTCTTT.

The V gene is TRBV7-3, the J gene TRBJ2-5; the match to TRBD2 covers 8 bases. Per the germline V gene, CDR1 is SGHTA and CDR2 is FQGTGA. The CDR3 has 15 residues. The trim removed 6 bases at V and 5 bases at J, leaving 11 bases unmatched. DNA for the CDR3: TGTGCCAGCAGGGTCGGCGGGGGGCCGGTTGAGACCCAGTACTTC. Its translation is CASRVGGGPVETQYF.

V usage is TRBV7-2 and J usage is TRBJ1-5, with 10 bases identical to TRBD1. CDR3 length equals 15 residues. The V segment lost 4 bases and the J segment 7 bases; nucleotides outside the gene matches: 7. The germline gives CDR1 SGHTA, CDR2 FQGNSA. The CDR3 nucleotides are TGTGCCAGCAGCTCTTCCGGGACAGGGGTCCAGCCCCAGCATTTT. As protein: CASSSSGTGVQPQHF.

CDR3 coding DNA: TGTGCCAGCAGCCCTCGGACTGCACGAGGGTACTATGGCTACACCTTC. This encodes CASSPRTARGYYGYTF. This rearrangement joins TRBV28 to TRBJ1-2; D gene ambiguous. The CDR3 extends over 16 amino acids. Looked up from germline, CDR1 is MDHEN and CDR2 is SYDVKM. V was trimmed by 6 bases and J by 3 bases, leaving 20 bases between them.

The chain combines TRBV5-1 with TRBJ1-4; D ambiguous. CDR1 is SGHRS and CDR2 is YFSETQ in the germline V gene. This CDR3 is 17 amino acids long. V lost 0 bases to trimming and J lost 4 bases, with 16 bases between them. The CDR3 DNA reads as TGCGCCAGCAGCTTGGCCGTAGCGGGGATCGGTAATGAAAAACTGTTTTTT. It encodes CASSLAVAGIGNEKLFF.

The chain recombines TRBV19 with TRBJ2-7; the match to TRBD1 covers 10 bases. Germline V gene sequence: CDR1 LNHDA, CDR2 SQIVND (reference sequence). The CDR3 extends over 13 amino acids. The V gene end was trimmed by 9 bases and the J gene end by 5 bases; junction bases not matched to a gene: 7. The CDR3 sequence is CASSWGQGNEQYF. The CDR3 DNA is TGTGCCAGCAGCTGGGGACAGGGGAACGAGCAGTACTTC.